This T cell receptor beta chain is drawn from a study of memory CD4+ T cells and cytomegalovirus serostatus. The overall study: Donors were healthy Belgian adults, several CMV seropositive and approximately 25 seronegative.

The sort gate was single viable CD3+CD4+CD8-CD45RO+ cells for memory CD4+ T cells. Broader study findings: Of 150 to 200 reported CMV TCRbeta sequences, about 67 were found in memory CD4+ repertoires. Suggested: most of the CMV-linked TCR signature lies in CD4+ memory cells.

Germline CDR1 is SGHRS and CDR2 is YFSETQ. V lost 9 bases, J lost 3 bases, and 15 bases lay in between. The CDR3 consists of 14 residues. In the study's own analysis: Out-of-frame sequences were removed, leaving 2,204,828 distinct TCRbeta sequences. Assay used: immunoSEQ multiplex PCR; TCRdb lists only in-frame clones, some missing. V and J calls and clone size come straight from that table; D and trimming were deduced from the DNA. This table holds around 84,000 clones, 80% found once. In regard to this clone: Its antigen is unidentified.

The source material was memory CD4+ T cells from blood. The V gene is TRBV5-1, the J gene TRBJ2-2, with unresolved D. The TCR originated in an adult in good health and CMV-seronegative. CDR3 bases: TGCGCCACCCGGGCCACGGCGGACACCGGGGAGCTGTTTTTT. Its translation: CATRATADTGELFF. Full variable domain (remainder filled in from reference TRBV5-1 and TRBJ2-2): KAGVTQTPRYLIKTRGQQVTLSCSPISGHRSVSWYQQTPGQGLQFLFEYFSETQRNKGNFPGRFSGRQFSNSRSEMNVSTLELGDSALYLCATRATADTGELFFGEGSRLTVL.